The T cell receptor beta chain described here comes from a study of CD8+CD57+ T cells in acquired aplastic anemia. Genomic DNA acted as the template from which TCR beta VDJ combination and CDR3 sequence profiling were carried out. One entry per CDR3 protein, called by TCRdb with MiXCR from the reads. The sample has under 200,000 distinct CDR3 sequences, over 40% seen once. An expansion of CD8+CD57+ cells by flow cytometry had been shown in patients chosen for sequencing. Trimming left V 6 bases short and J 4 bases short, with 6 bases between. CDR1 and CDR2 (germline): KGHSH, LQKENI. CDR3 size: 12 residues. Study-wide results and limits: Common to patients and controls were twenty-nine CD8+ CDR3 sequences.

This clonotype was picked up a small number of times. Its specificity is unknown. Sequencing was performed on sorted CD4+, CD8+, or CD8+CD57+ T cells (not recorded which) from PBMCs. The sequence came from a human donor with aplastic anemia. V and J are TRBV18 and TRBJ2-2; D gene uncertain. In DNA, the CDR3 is TGTGCCAGCTCTACCCGCACCGGGGAGCTGTTTTTT. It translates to CASSTRTGELFF.